A single sample is the source of the 24 T cell receptor beta chains below, sequenced in a study of CD8 T cells in Susac syndrome. It was with random hexamers that roughly 0.45 to 1 ug RNA was reverse transcribed. TCRdb re-called the immunoSEQ multiplex PCR reads through MiXCR, storing one row per CDR3 protein. Of a few hundred thousand distinct CDR3 sequences listed, 90% to 95% are singletons. Sequenced: CD8+ T cells from PBMCs. Every receptor here comes from a human donor with multiple sclerosis.

V gene TRBV5-1 combines with J gene TRBJ2-7; 10 bases match TRBD2. This CDR3 is 15 amino acids long. Germline values: CDR1 SGHRS, CDR2 YFSETQ. V trimming: 1 base; J trimming: 1 base; junction bases outside the gene matches: 2. The CDR3 bases are TGCGCCAGCAGCTTGATAGCGGGGGGTTCCTACGAGCAGTACTTC. It encodes CASSLIAGGSYEQYF.

The rearrangement joins TRBV3-1 to TRBJ2-1; D remains unclear. V lost 0 bases, J lost 5 bases, and 8 bases lay in between. Germline V gives CDR1 LGHDT, CDR2 YNNKEL (reference sequence). This CDR3 contains 14 residues. The CDR3 region is CASSQDRTNNEQFF. CDR3 bases: TGTGCCAGCAGCCAAGATCGAACCAACAATGAGCAGTTCTTC.

The chain is built from TRBV14 and TRBJ2-3; 9 bases match TRBD2. V was clipped by 1 base and J by 4 bases; unmatched bases: 6. The germline V gene encodes CDR1 SGHDN and CDR2 FVKESK. The CDR3 runs 16 residues. The CDR3 nucleotides read TGTGCCAGCAGCCAAGCTGCTAGCGGGGCCTCAGATACGCAGTATTTT. Its protein is CASSQAASGASDTQYF.

This clonotype was found a few times. A read error may produce the germline difference seen at one junction end. This chain joins TRBV12-3 or TRBV12-4 and TRBJ1-5; 7 bases line up with TRBD1. CDR3 length equals 15 residues. CDR3 protein: CASSLGTENNQPQHF. Written as DNA, the CDR3 is TGTGCCAGCAGTTTGGGGACAGAAAATAATCAGCCTCAGCATTTT.

This chain connects TRBV2 to TRBJ1-6; D is ambiguous. The germline V gene encodes CDR1 SNHLY and CDR2 FYNNEI. The V and J ends lost 4 bases and 13 bases respectively, with 14 bases between them. This CDR3 has 13 residues. The CDR3 DNA reads TGTGCCAGCAGTGGTGGCAGCCGTTCGCCCCTCCACTTT. It yields the protein CASSGGSRSPLHF.

The V and J genes are TRBV20-1 and TRBJ2-5; 8 bases line up with TRBD2. Per the germline V gene, CDR1 is DFQATT and CDR2 is SNEGSKA (reference sequence). J was trimmed by 1 base and V by 5 bases; bases with no gene match: 15. The CDR3 is 17 residues long. The DNA of the CDR3 is TGCAGTGCTCGCCTAGCGGGCCTTGAGTGGGCCCAAGAGACCCAGTACTTC. This translates into CSARLAGLEWAQETQYF.

In this sample, this clonotype turned up once. The rearrangement uses TRBV14 and TRBJ2-1; 7 positions agree with TRBD2. Germline V CDR1 and CDR2: SGHDN, FVKESK. The length of the CDR3 is 15 residues. J was trimmed by 6 bases and V by 1 base; bases with no gene match: 6. The CDR3 DNA sequence: TGTGCCAGCAGCCAAGGACGACTAGCAAGCAATGAGCAGTTCTTC. It codes for CASSQGRLASNEQFF.

V gene TRBV7-9 combines with J gene TRBJ1-4; D might be TRBD1 (6 bases). Trimming removed 3 bases at V and 5 bases at J, with 19 bases between. Germline CDR1 reads SEHNR; CDR2 reads FQNEAQ (reference sequence). The CDR3 is 17 amino acids. The CDR3 bases are TGTGCCAGCAGCTTGTGGGGGGCCCCGGCGACGAATGAAAAACTGTTTTTT. Translating it yields CASSLWGAPATNEKLFF.

This chain links TRBV5-4 with TRBJ2-7, with 8 bases identical to TRBD2. This CDR3 is 14 amino acids long. Germline values: CDR1 SGHNT, CDR2 YYREEE (reference sequence). V trimming: 2 bases; J trimming: 5 bases; junction bases outside the gene matches: 6. The CDR3 region is CASSFRGGFNEQYF. CDR3 in DNA: TGTGCCAGCAGCTTTCGGGGGGGCTTCAACGAGCAGTACTTC.

The rearrangement uses TRBV18 and TRBJ1-2; D not resolved. The CDR3 has 16 residues. The germline V gene encodes CDR1 KGHSH and CDR2 LQKENI. The germline V and J ends were trimmed by 0 bases and 2 bases, with 13 bases remaining between them. CDR3 sequence (DNA): TGTGCCAGCTCACCACCGCCCCAGGCTGGGAACTATGGCTACACCTTC. Its translation: CASSPPPQAGNYGYTF.

The chain joins TRBV3-1 to TRBJ2-1; TRBD2 matches 12 bases. V shed 4 bases, J shed 4 bases, and the junction held 11 bases outside the gene matches. CDR1 is LGHDT and CDR2 is YNNKEL in the germline V gene (reference sequence). The CDR3 extends over 18 amino acids. The CDR3 region is CASSPLFGTSGLYNEQFF. DNA for the CDR3: TGTGCCAGCAGCCCCCTCTTCGGGACTAGCGGGCTGTACAATGAGCAGTTCTTC.

In the case of this clonotype: The limits of the CDR3 on the DNA are not certain, so only TCRdb's listed CDR3 is given. The V gene is TRBV30, the J gene TRBJ2-1; TRBD1 is the table's D call and was not checked against the DNA. 14 amino acids form the CDR3, both terminal residues included. The germline V gene has CDR1 GTSNPN and CDR2 SVGIG (reference sequence). CDR3 sequence: CAWGTGTGVNEQLF.

The genes are TRBV7-6 and TRBJ1-1, with a tentative D call TRBD1 (6 bases). The V end lost 1 base, the J end lost 1 base, and 13 bases lay between the germline ends. The CDR3 spans 16 residues. The germline V gene encodes CDR1 SGHVS and CDR2 FNYEAQ. This CDR3 is CASSLEPGAGNTEAFF. In nucleotides, the CDR3 is TGTGCCAGCAGCTTAGAACCAGGGGCGGGGAACACTGAAGCTTTCTTT.

This clonotype was seen once. This chain joins TRBV12-3 or TRBV12-4 and TRBJ2-5; D is uncertain. Deletions cut 3 bases from V and 1 base from J, with 6 bases between. The CDR3 spans 13 residues. Here the CDR3 reads CASSFKIQETQYF. For the CDR3, the DNA is TGTGCCAGCAGTTTTAAGATCCAAGAGACCCAGTACTTC.

This rearrangement joins TRBV9 to TRBJ1-1, with 9 positions matching TRBD1. V dropped 4 bases and J dropped 4; count of bases not matched to a gene: 8. The germline V gene encodes CDR1 SGDLS and CDR2 YYNGEE. The CDR3 runs to 15 residues. CDR3 amino acids: CASSPTGGSGTEAFF. CDR3 nucleotide sequence: TGTGCCAGCAGCCCCACAGGGGGCTCGGGCACTGAAGCTTTCTTT.

This sequence joins TRBV28 and TRBJ2-3; D unclear. Trimming left V 8 bases short and J 1 base short, with 13 bases between. The CDR3 is 14 amino acids. Germline V CDR1 and CDR2: MDHEN, SYDVKM. Here the CDR3 reads CASEIGPGTDTQYF. Written as DNA, the CDR3 is TGTGCCAGCGAAATCGGACCCGGCACAGATACGCAGTATTTT.

V gene TRBV20-1 combines with J gene TRBJ2-7; no firm D call. Between the trimmed V and J ends, which lost 1 base and 7 bases, there was a span of 14 bases. The CDR3 consists of 13 residues. Germline lookup yields CDR1 DFQATT and CDR2 SNEGSKA (reference sequence). CDR3 sequence: CSARVKGWVEQYF. The CDR3, as DNA: TGCAGTGCTAGAGTGAAGGGTTGGGTAGAGCAGTACTTC.

The V and J genes are TRBV19 and TRBJ2-7; D possibly corresponds to TRBD2 (5 bases). This CDR3 spans 13 amino acids. Trimming stripped 9 bases from V and 0 bases from J, with 12 bases between. Per germline, CDR1 LNHDA and CDR2 SQIVND (reference sequence). The CDR3 sequence is CASGLTGSYEQYF. In DNA, the CDR3 is TGTGCCAGCGGACTGACGGGCTCCTACGAGCAGTACTTC.

V is TRBV7-9 and J is TRBJ1-4, with TRBD1 matching over 9 bases. CDR1 is SEHNR, CDR2 FQNEAQ, per germline (reference sequence). This CDR3 is built from 16 residues. V was pared by 4 bases and J by 7 bases, with 10 bases of the junction left unmatched. As DNA, the CDR3 is TGTGCCAGCAGCTCCCTCCCGGGACAGGGTGGTGAAAAACTGTTTTTT. This gives the protein CASSSLPGQGGEKLFF.

This clonotype showed up just once. The J gene is TRBJ2-7, the V gene TRBV5-6, with D possibly being TRBD1 (6 bases). The CDR3 runs 15 residues. Germline V CDR1 and CDR2: SGHDT, YYEEEE. V lost 4 bases and J 4 bases, leaving 18 bases between the germline ends. CDR3 nucleotides: TGTGCCAGCAGCCCTGGGGCAGGGGTGGGTTACGAGCAGTACTTC. Protein: CASSPGAGVGYEQYF.

The rearrangement uses TRBV9 and TRBJ2-7, with D perhaps matching TRBD1 or TRBD2 (5 bases each). This CDR3 is 13 amino acids long. The V end was cut by 2 bases, the J end by 3 bases, with 9 bases between. The germline V gene has CDR1 SGDLS and CDR2 YYNGEE. The CDR3 DNA sequence: TGTGCCAGCAGCGTGGGGGAAAACTACGAGCAGTACTTC. Protein: CASSVGENYEQYF.

CDR3 in DNA: TGTGCCAGCAGTTACTGGCAGGGGGGCACAGATACGCAGTATTTT. Its protein product is CASSYWQGGTDTQYF. This chain uses TRBV6-5 with TRBJ2-3, with 7 nucleotides matching TRBD1. The CDR3 runs to 15 residues. V was clipped by 1 base and J by 1 base; unmatched bases: 2. Germline V gene sequence: CDR1 MNHEY, CDR2 SVGAGI.

The chain has TRBV27 and TRBJ2-2; 7 positions agree with TRBD2. This CDR3 region has 18 residues. V was clipped by 5 bases and J by 6 bases; unmatched bases: 18. Germline values: CDR1 MNHEY, CDR2 SMNVEV (reference sequence). The CDR3 reads CASSLPVWGGDKSGELFF. The CDR3 DNA reads as TGTGCCAGCAGTCTTCCCGTCTGGGGGGGAGATAAGTCCGGGGAGCTGTTTTTT.

In its sample, this clonotype was seen a few times. The chain carries TRBV19 and TRBJ2-7; D perhaps matches TRBD2 (5 bases). The CDR3 contains 13 residues. Germline CDR1 and CDR2: LNHDA and SQIVND (reference sequence). The ends were cut back, 1 base at V and 3 bases at J, with 7 bases in the middle. CDR3 loop: CASSIGRGYEQYF. The DNA of the CDR3 is TGTGCCAGTAGTATAGGACGGGGCTACGAGCAGTACTTC.